The rows below give T cell receptor beta chains drawn from one sample of a study of T-cell reconstitution after alpha-beta-depleted transplantation in children. TCRdb re-called the PCR reads with MiXCR, one entry per CDR3 protein. The table records 500,000 to 750,000 distinct CDR3 sequences, about an eighth of them present only once. The starting material was PBMCs, mostly from graft donor cells, obtained 360 days after TCRalphabeta/CD19-depleted stem cell transplant. Every receptor here comes from a male patient between 5 and 17 years old who had a stem cell transplant for acute myeloid leukemia, so the T cells may come from the graft donor. Both conserved end residues are part of each CDR3. D genes are given only for firm matches. Rows give clone size only sometimes, using once, few, many, or a class for an expanded clone.

CDR3 DNA | CDR3 protein | J gene | CDR3 length | V gene | clone size | D gene
TGTGCCATCAGTCCCGGGACTAGCGTCACAGATACGCAGTATTTT | CAISPGTSVTDTQYF | TRBJ2-3 | 15 | TRBV10-3 | . | TRBD2
TGTGCCAGCCCTGAGCCGGGACAGGGAGACACCGGGGAGCTGTTTTTT | CASPEPGQGDTGELFF | TRBJ2-2 | 16 | TRBV12-3/TRBV12-4 | few | TRBD1
TGCAGTGCTCCTAAAGGGGGAGGGTCCTACGAGCAGTACTTC | CSAPKGGGSYEQYF | TRBJ2-7 | 14 | TRBV20-1 | many | .
TGCAGTGCTAGGATCAGACGGTCCGGAAGATTTATTTGGGAGACCCAGTACTTC | CSARIRRSGRFIWETQYF | TRBJ2-5 | 18 | TRBV20-1 | few | .
TGCAGTGCTAGTTATGAGCAGTTCTTC | CSASYEQFF | TRBJ2-1 | 9 | TRBV20-1 | . | .
TGCAGTGGGTCGGAGGGCTCCTACGAGCAGTACTTC | CSGSEGSYEQYF | TRBJ2-7 | 12 | TRBV20-1 | . | .
TGCAGCGTTGACGGGGACGGCTACACCTTC | CSVDGDGYTF | TRBJ1-2 | 10 | TRBV29-1 | . | .
TGTGCCAGCAGCTTAATGCCCCTGAACAGGGTTCAACTTCCGAATTCACCCCTCCACTTT | CASSLMPLNRVQLPNSPLHF | TRBJ1-6 | 20 | TRBV11-2 | few | .
TGCAGTGCTAGAAACAGGGCTTACCCAATTTCCCAGTACTTC | CSARNRAYPISQYF | TRBJ2-5 | 14 | TRBV20-1 | many | .
TGTGCCAGCTCACCACTCGCCTTAGGGGTTGGTGAGCAGTTCTTC | CASSPLALGVGEQFF | TRBJ2-1 | 15 | TRBV18 | many | .
TGTGCCAGCAGCGCCGACAGGTCGAGGGACGAGCAGTACTTC | CASSADRSRDEQYF | TRBJ2-7 | 14 | TRBV9 | . | .
TGTGCCAGCAGCTCCAAATCTACGAACGAGCGAAGGCAGTACTTC | CASSSKSTNERRQYF | TRBJ2-7 | 15 | TRBV11-2 | . | .
TGTGCCAGCACCCCCGGGACTAGCTGGGAGCAGTACTTC | CASTPGTSWEQYF | TRBJ2-7 | 13 | TRBV12-3/TRBV12-4 | many | TRBD2
TGTGCCAGCAGTTTACCAGGGGGTCGAACTAACTATGGCTACACCTTC | CASSLPGGRTNYGYTF | TRBJ1-2 | 16 | TRBV12-3/TRBV12-4 | few | TRBD1
TGTGCCAGCAGTTTACCCGACAGGGTTGAGCAGTATTTT | CASSLPDRVEQYF | TRBJ2-3 | 13 | TRBV28 | many | TRBD1
TGCAGTGCTCCCGTTCGACACGAGCAGTACTTC | CSAPVRHEQYF | TRBJ2-7 | 11 | TRBV20-1 | once | .
TGTGCCAGCAGTTGGGACAGCCCGACCTACAATGAGCAGTTCTTC | CASSWDSPTYNEQFF | TRBJ2-1 | 15 | TRBV12-3/TRBV12-4 | . | TRBD1
TGCAGTGCTACCCTGGGACTAGCTGCCTACAATGAGCAGTTCTTC | CSATLGLAAYNEQFF | TRBJ2-1 | 15 | TRBV20-1 | . | TRBD2
TGTGCCAGTAGGAAGCGGGAGGCCGCGAACACCGGGGAGCTGTTTTTT | CASRKREAANTGELFF | TRBJ2-2 | 16 | TRBV19 | . | TRBD2
TGTGCCAGCAGCCTGTGGGTGGGACAGGTGCTCTGGGCCAACGTCCTGACTTTC | CASSLWVGQVLWANVLTF | TRBJ2-6 | 18 | TRBV5-4 | . | TRBD1
TGTGCCAGCAGTTACACCGGGGCTAGCACAGATACGCAGTATTTT | CASSYTGASTDTQYF | TRBJ2-3 | 15 | TRBV28 | many | .
TGTGCCAGCAGCCAAGTAATCGGGACCAAAAACATTCAGTACTTC | CASSQVIGTKNIQYF | TRBJ2-4 | 15 | TRBV14 | . | .
TGTGCCAGCAGTTACGGGACCCCGACCGAGCAGTACTTC | CASSYGTPTEQYF | TRBJ2-7 | 13 | TRBV6-5 | many | .
TGTGCCAGCAGTTCACCGGGGCCTAGCGGGACCTCCTACAATGAGCAGTTCTTC | CASSSPGPSGTSYNEQFF | TRBJ2-1 | 18 | TRBV12-3/TRBV12-4 | few | TRBD2
TGCGCCAGCAGCTTGGTGGCCCAGGGCTACTATGGCTACACCTTC | CASSLVAQGYYGYTF | TRBJ1-2 | 15 | TRBV5-1 | many | .
TGTGCCAGCAGTTGGACAGCTACGCAGTATTTT | CASSWTATQYF | TRBJ2-3 | 11 | TRBV28 | few | .
TGTGCCAGCAGCCCCGGGACCTACACCGGGGAGCTGTTTTTT | CASSPGTYTGELFF | TRBJ2-2 | 14 | TRBV7-6 | . | .
TGTGCCATCGGGGGGGCCTACGAGCAGTACTTC | CAIGGAYEQYF | TRBJ2-7 | 11 | TRBV7-2 | few | TRBD2
TGTGCCAGCAGCCCACAATGGGGGAGAAAGAGCGAGCAGTACTTC | CASSPQWGRKSEQYF | TRBJ2-7 | 15 | TRBV7-3 | . | .
TGTGCCAGCAGCCTATATTCCGGACTAGCGGGAGGGAACGAGCTGTTTTTT | CASSLYSGLAGGNELFF | TRBJ2-2 | 17 | TRBV7-3 | many | TRBD2
TGTGCCAGCAGCTTAACTGGCTCAGGGGGCGTGGATGAGCAGTTCTTC | CASSLTGSGGVDEQFF | TRBJ2-1 | 16 | TRBV7-3 | once | TRBD1
TGTGCCAGCAGCTTAGTAGGCGTAGGCGGGAGCGTAACCAATGAGCAGTTCTTC | CASSLVGVGGSVTNEQFF | TRBJ2-1 | 18 | TRBV11-2 | . | TRBD2
TGTGCCAGCGGCCCCTTCAGAGAGCAGTACTTC | CASGPFREQYF | TRBJ2-7 | 11 | TRBV12-3/TRBV12-4 | many | .
TGTGCCAGCAGTTTAAAGTCAGGGGCGGATAATTCACCCCTCCACTTT | CASSLKSGADNSPLHF | TRBJ1-6 | 16 | TRBV12-3/TRBV12-4 | . | .
TGTGCTAGCAGCCAAAGCCCATCCTACGAGCAGTACTTC | CASSQSPSYEQYF | TRBJ2-7 | 13 | TRBV7-7 | many | .
TGTGCCACCAGCAGAGATCTCGGGATTGTTGGACTCGGATCCTACAATGAGCAGTTCTTC | CATSRDLGIVGLGSYNEQFF | TRBJ2-1 | 20 | TRBV15 | . | .
TGTGCCAGCAGCCAAGACCGCCGGACAAGAACATTCGGTACGCAGTATTTT | CASSQDRRTRTFGTQYF | TRBJ2-3 | 17 | TRBV14 | . | .
TGTGCCAGTAGTATTCTCCACCCCGATGGCGGGATAAACAATGAGCAGTTCTTC | CASSILHPDGGINNEQFF | TRBJ2-1 | 18 | TRBV19 | . | .
TGTGCCTGGAGTTTCCACGGACAGGGTCAGTACTTC | CAWSFHGQGQYF | TRBJ2-4 | 12 | TRBV30 | . | TRBD1
TGCAGCGTTGAAGATCAGGACGGTACCCTGGGGTACGAGCAGTACTTC | CSVEDQDGTLGYEQYF | TRBJ2-7 | 16 | TRBV29-1 | . | .
TGTGCCAGCAGGCGACAGGGGAATGACTACGAGCAGTACTTC | CASRRQGNDYEQYF | TRBJ2-7 | 14 | TRBV12-3/TRBV12-4 | . | TRBD1
TGCAGTGCTAGTCCTCGTGTCGGAAGCCCAGATACGCAGTATTTT | CSASPRVGSPDTQYF | TRBJ2-3 | 15 | TRBV20-1 | . | .
TGCAGTGCTTCAGACAGGGCGGGACCAGATACGCAGTATTTT | CSASDRAGPDTQYF | TRBJ2-3 | 14 | TRBV20-1 | many | .
TGCAGTGTGGGAAGGGGCGAGACCCAGTACTTC | CSVGRGETQYF | TRBJ2-5 | 11 | TRBV20-1 | many | .